This T cell receptor (beta chain) is from a study of blood T cell repertoires in COVID-19. Overall study context: The study drew acute and convalescent COVID-19 samples from the United States, Italy and Spain. Nucleic acid was either cDNA or gDNA, and it came from T cells, B-cell-depleted T cells, or PBMCs.

This CDR3 region has 14 residues. Losses at the gene ends were 4 bases for V and 6 bases for J; bases not matched to a gene: 9. Germline values: CDR1 SNHLY, CDR2 FYNNEI. Comment on this clone: This sample also contains other DNA sequences that code for the same CDR3.

In the original analysis: Cell counts per sample came from amplifying reference gene primers. The repertoire was sequenced with immunoSEQ multiplex PCR; TCRdb's copy has only in-frame clones and lacks some. That table furnishes V, J and clone size, whereas the DNA furnished D and trimming. The sample contains about 44,000 clones, around 87% of which appear only once. The sequenced material came from peripheral blood. The receptor was derived from a human donor in a cohort sampled during active COVID-19. The chain carries TRBV2 and TRBJ2-7; 7 bases align to TRBD2. CDR3 sequence: CASSGGTGGGEQYF. CDR3 DNA sequence: TGTGCCAGCAGTGGGGGAACGGGGGGTGGCGAGCAGTACTTC.